This TCR beta chain was found in a study of blood T cell repertoires in COVID-19 (TCRdb year 2020). Describing the broader study: Samples covering the acute and convalescent phases of COVID-19 were provided by collaborators in the United States, Italy and Spain. Deeply sampled blood TCRbeta repertoires from subjects exposed to, actively infected with, or recovered from COVID-19 were included in the dataset. The repertoires were released in a freely available public database intended as a resource for research on the immune response to SARS-CoV-2. The sample metadata nearly always contained a de-identified subject ID, COVID-19 status, age in years and sex. HLA class I and class II types, where available, came from metadata supplied by the sample provider rather than from assay-based typing. The material from the prospective study consisted of cDNA or gDNA derived from T cells, B-cell-depleted T cells, or PBMCs. Samples came from the ongoing ImmuneRACE study (first 160 participants) plus 1,254 subjects from 6 global collaborators. Overall results and qualifications from the work: The amount of clinical and demographic metadata varied by source and participant and was provided uncurated.

Each collaborating institution followed its own protocols to collect whole blood in K2EDTA tubes. For TCRbeta analysis, collaborator samples were shipped as frozen whole blood, as isolated PBMCs, or as DNA extracted from either sample type. Spanning cysteine to phenylalanine, the CDR3 consists of 14 amino acids. Only the CDR3 DNA stays, 42 bases, in frame from base 1. Trimming removed 6 bases from V and 6 bases from J, leaving 15 bases between the germline ends. For CDR1 and CDR2, the germline V gene lists SNHLY and FYNNEI. The immunoSEQ Assay, a bias-controlled multiplex PCR, was used to amplify TCRbeta CDR3 regions from genomic DNA. The authors' pipeline ran thus. The number of nucleated cells in each sample was estimated by amplification of reference gene primers within the assay. Sequence reads were collapsed and filtered to measure the absolute abundance of every unique TCRbeta CDR3 rearrangement. For each sample, productive Simpson clonality was calculated as the square root of Simpson's diversity index across productive rearrangements. TCRdb holds this immuneACCESS table with in-frame rearrangements only. Some clones are missing; in checked studies, unresolved V genes explain under half, and the rest has no known cause. That table furnishes V, J and clone size, whereas the DNA furnished D and trimming. Within this sample are 95,000 to 100,000 clones, with 90% to 95% of them counted one time only. The top ten clones comprise around 15% of the sample.

Turning to this clone: No cognate antigen has been identified for it. No clone much larger than this one lies a single base away; base qualities are absent.

The material sequenced was peripheral blood. The chain is assembled from TRBV2 and TRBJ1-5; the D gene is possibly TRBD1, with 5 bases matching. This receptor was taken from a man in his forties or fifties with acute or convalescent COVID-19. The CDR3 in this case is CASSGTRRVQPQHF. The DNA sequence is given as TGTGCCAGCAGCGGGACCCGGAGGGTTCAGCCCCAGCATTTT.